This entry is about one T cell receptor (beta chain). As yet, its antigen is unknown. This sample was taken from a study of blood T cells in healthy people across ages. Study in general: When template switching was applied, about one barcoded beta molecule was captured per two T cells.

A second PCR of roughly 6 to 12 cycles used a sample-barcoded 5' primer and a J-beta primer mix. The template-switch adaptor, which had 12 random nucleotides, put a tag on each cDNA molecule. All samples gave at least 2.5 million CDR3-containing paired-end reads. MiXCR, run by TCRdb on the 5' RACE reads, gives a single entry per CDR3 protein. Of about 640,000 distinct CDR3 sequences listed, around three fifths are singletons. Findings and limits, study-wide: What prevented conclusive comparison of naive and antigen-experienced cells was that PBMCs were unsorted.

V was clipped by 6 bases and J by 6 bases, with 20 bases between them. This CDR3 comprises 15 residues. CDR1 and CDR2 from the germline V gene are MNHNS and SASEGT. The origin of this receptor is a man aged 60 to 75 in good health. Sequenced material: blood. This chain connects TRBV6-1 to TRBJ1-2; D is undetermined. The CDR3 nucleotides are TGTGCCAGCAGCGACGAGTGGGAGGAGATGCATGGCTACACCTTC. Translating gives CASSDEWEEMHGYTF.